The TCR beta chain under discussion was sequenced for a study of shared clonotypes between healthy human individuals (dated by TCRdb to the early 2020s). Concerning the study at large: The cohort included three men and a couple of women between 18 and 49 years of age. To increase sequencing depth and limit assay-specific biases, TCR repertoire library preparation and sequencing were carried out by different laboratories using diverse techniques. Per donor, three plates each were used for CD4 naive and CD4 memory, two for CD8 naive, and one for CD8 memory. The study deeply sequenced blood TCR repertoires of 5 or 6 healthy adults to estimate repertoire size and the extent of clonotype sharing between individuals. Per donor, leukapheresis produced somewhere between about 0.85 and 10 billion PBMCs. General conclusions and limits of the study: Compared with non-shared clonotypes, the clonotypes found in all four sorted-subset donors had higher generation probabilities. The genetic and exposure-history diversity represented was limited by the small number of donors. Estimated clonotype richness was generally larger for naive than for memory subsets. Incomplete sequencing was indicated by rarefaction of sorted-subset datasets, despite the large sequencing depth. Pairwise subsampling indicated that sequencing depth was expected to affect the degree of clonotype sharing among donors. Sampling was restricted to blood, and TCR repertoires in tissues likely differ from the TCR repertoires found in blood. Approximately 5% of naive CD4, around 3.6% of naive CD8, about 2.5% of memory CD4, and around 0.42% of memory CD8 clonotypes were shared across several donors.

For the CD8 naive samples, CD45RO-negative cells were positively selected for CCR7, yielding a CD45RA+CCR7+ population from which TemRA cells were excluded. The donors were healthy, HIV-negative adults who had no recently reported acute infections or vaccinations. All donors were Caucasian adults living in Nashville, Tennessee, USA. Blood was obtained by leukapheresis, after which PBMCs were separated by Ficoll-Histopaque density gradient centrifugation and cryopreserved in liquid nitrogen vapor phase. Analytical flow cytometry was used to check the purity and quantity of each magnetically sorted T cell population. From each sorted fraction, genomic DNA was isolated and quantified by UV absorbance on a Nanodrop 2000c. A word on this clone: Its antigen remains unidentified. No much larger clonotype is one base removed from it; base qualities were not supplied.

Using the deep immunoSEQ assay, multiplex PCR amplified TCR CDR3 regions from genomic DNA. Extracted genomic DNA from each cell subset was distributed evenly across all wells of several immunoSEQ 96-well plates, and each plate was treated as a replicate. For sorted subsets, approximately 200 ng of genomic DNA, equivalent to roughly 33,000 T cell genomes, went into each replicate PCR. The purified libraries were quantified using a Qubit 3.0 fluorometer, sized with a Bioanalyzer 2100, and then quantified again using the KAPA Library Quantification kit. A separate single-read 150-cycle Illumina NextSeq 550 flow cell was used to sequence each immunoSEQ 96-well plate. The authors' pipeline ran thus. Because only junctional sequences without quality scores were contained in the immunoSEQ output, filtering matching that applied to full-length reads could not be performed. Sequences were annotated with PyIR, a Python wrapper for IgBLAST v1.9, using IMGT germline references to assign V/J genes and CDR3. Reads were filtered out if the reads had weak V/J assignments (E-value above 1e-6), no CDR3, stop codons, out-of-frame junctions, or ambiguous translated residues. A V3J clonotype was defined by an identical inferred V gene, J gene, and CDR3 amino acid sequence. Percentage overlap between repertoires was computed as shared unique clonotypes divided by the size of the smaller repertoire. Richness of each repertoire was evaluated using RTK rarefaction, the Chao1 estimator, and Recon v2.1 estimates of unobserved clonotypes. OLGA was used to compute generation probabilities for all TCRbeta clonotypes that the gDNA method yielded from several donors. TCRdb mirrors the immuneACCESS table, restricted to in-frame sequences. Some clones are absent from its copies; in checked studies, under half trace to an unresolved V gene, and the reason for the others is unknown. The D gene and trimming were derived from the DNA, and the V and J assignments and clone size from that table. The table for this sample lists roughly 1,800,000 clones; approximately 94% of them were counted only once. The ten largest clones represent 0.9% to 1.5% of the sample.

CDR1 and CDR2 were assigned from the germline V gene as SGDLS and YYNGEE. The CDR3 covers 18 residues, taking in both the cysteine and the phenylalanine. Solely the CDR3 DNA is kept, with 54 bases framed from the first base. V is reduced by 2 bases and J by 4 bases, leaving a spacing of 23 bases between them. The chain links TRBV9 with TRBJ2-3; TRBD2 might be the D gene, on 6 matching bases. Sequenced: naive CD8+ T cells sorted from blood. Interpreted using the paper, the cell subset or site label stands for: CD45RA+CCR7+. The receptor's source is a man aged 18 to 30 in good health. At the DNA level, the sequence is TGTGCCAGCAGCGTCTCCCCCTCAAGGGCGCCGGGAGCAGATACGCAGTATTTT. This gives the protein CASSVSPSRAPGADTQYF.